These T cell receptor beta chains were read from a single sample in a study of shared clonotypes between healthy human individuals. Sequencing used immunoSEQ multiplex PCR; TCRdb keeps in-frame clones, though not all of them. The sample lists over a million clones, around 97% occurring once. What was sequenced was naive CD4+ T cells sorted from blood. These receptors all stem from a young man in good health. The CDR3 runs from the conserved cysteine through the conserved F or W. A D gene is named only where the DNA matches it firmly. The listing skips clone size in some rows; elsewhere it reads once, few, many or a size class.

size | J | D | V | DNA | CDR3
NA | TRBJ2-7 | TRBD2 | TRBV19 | TGTGCCAGTACCTGGACTAGCGGGAGCAACGAGCAGTACTTC | CASTWTSGSNEQYF
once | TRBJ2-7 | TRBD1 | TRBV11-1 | TGTGCCAGCAGCTTAGAGCCTCGGACAGGGGTCTACGAGCAGTACTTC | CASSLEPRTGVYEQYF
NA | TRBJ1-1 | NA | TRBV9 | TGTGCCAGCAGCGTAGCTGGACGGGGAACTGAAGCTTTCTTT | CASSVAGRGTEAFF
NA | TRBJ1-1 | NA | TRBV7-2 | TGTGCCAGCAGCTTTAGGGCCACTGAAGCTTTCTTT | CASSFRATEAFF
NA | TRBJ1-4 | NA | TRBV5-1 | TGCGCCAGCAGCTTGGCCGGGGTGGCTACTAATGAAAAACTGTTTTTT | CASSLAGVATNEKLFF
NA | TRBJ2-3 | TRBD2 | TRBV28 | TGTGCCAGCAGTTTTCGTAGCGGGAGCCCTAGCACAGATACGCAGTATTTT | CASSFRSGSPSTDTQYF
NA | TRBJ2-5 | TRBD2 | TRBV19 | TGTGCCAGTAGTATAGGGCAGGTAGCGGGGACCCAGTACTTC | CASSIGQVAGTQYF
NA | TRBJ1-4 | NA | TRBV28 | TGTGCCAGCAGTTTTGCGCGTGAAAAACTGTTTTTT | CASSFAREKLFF
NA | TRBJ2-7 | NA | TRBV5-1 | TGCGCCAGCAGCGGGCCATTTCGCTGGGAGCAGTACTTC | CASSGPFRWEQYF
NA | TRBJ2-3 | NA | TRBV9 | TGTGCCAGCACAGAGGACCTCACAGATACGCAGTATTTT | CASTEDLTDTQYF
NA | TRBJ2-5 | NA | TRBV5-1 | TGCGCCAGCAGCTTCGGTTCCGAGGGGGGGACCCAGTACTTC | CASSFGSEGGTQYF
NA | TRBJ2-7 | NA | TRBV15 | TGTGCCACCAGCAGAAATCCTCCCCCCTACGAGCAGTACTTC | CATSRNPPPYEQYF
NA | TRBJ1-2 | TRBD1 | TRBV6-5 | TGTGCCAGCAGTTCGGGACAGGTCTATGGCTACACCTTC | CASSSGQVYGYTF
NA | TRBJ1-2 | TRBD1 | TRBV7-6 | TGTGCCAGCAGCTTATACGGACAGGGTACTGGCTACACCTTC | CASSLYGQGTGYTF
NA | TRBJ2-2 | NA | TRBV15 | TGTGCCACCGGGGTGGAGAGGCGTAGAGGCGGGGAGCTGTTTTTT | CATGVERRRGGELFF
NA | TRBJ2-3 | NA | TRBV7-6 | TGTGCCAGCAGCTCATTGGACTTAACGCGGCCCGACGGGATGGCAGATACGCAGTATTTT | CASSSLDLTRPDGMADTQYF
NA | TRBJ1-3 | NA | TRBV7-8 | TGTGCCAGCAGCTTCCGACCCGGGGGCAGAAACACCATATATTTT | CASSFRPGGRNTIYF
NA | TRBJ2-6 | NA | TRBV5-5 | TGTGCCAGTAGGATCTCTGGGGCCAACGTCCTGACTTTC | CASRISGANVLTF
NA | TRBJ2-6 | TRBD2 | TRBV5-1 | TGCGCCAGCAGCTTGTTGGCGGGACTAGCGGTATCTGGGGCCAACGTCCTGACTTTC | CASSLLAGLAVSGANVLTF
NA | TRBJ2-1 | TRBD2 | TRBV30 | TGTGCCTGGACTAGCGGGAGACCCTCCTACAATGAGCAGTTCTTC | CAWTSGRPSYNEQFF
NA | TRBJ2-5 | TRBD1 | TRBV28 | TGTGCCAGCAGTTTATCCGGGACAGGGCGGGAGACCCAGTACTTC | CASSLSGTGRETQYF
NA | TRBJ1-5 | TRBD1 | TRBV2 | TGTGCCAGCAGTGGGGACAGAACACCGCCCCAGCATTTT | CASSGDRTPPQHF
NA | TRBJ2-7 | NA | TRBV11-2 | TGTGCCAGCAGCTTACAGATTCGTGGTTACGAGCAGTACTTC | CASSLQIRGYEQYF
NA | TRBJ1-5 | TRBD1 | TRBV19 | TGTGCCAGCTCCGGGACAGTCAATCAGCCCCAGCATTTT | CASSGTVNQPQHF
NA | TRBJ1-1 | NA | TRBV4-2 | TGTGCCAGCAGCCAAGCTATGGGGACTATTCGGTTTCCCCCGGAAGCTTTCTTT | CASSQAMGTIRFPPEAFF
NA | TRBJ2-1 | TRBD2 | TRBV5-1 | TGCGCCAGCAGCTTGGTTCCGGGACTAGCGAATGAGCAGTTCTTC | CASSLVPGLANEQFF
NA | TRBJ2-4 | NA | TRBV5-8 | TGTGCCAGCAGCCCGGGATTGGGCAAAAACATTCAGTACTTC | CASSPGLGKNIQYF
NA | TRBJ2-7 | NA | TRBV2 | TGTGCCAGCAGTGAAGTTGGTCTAGCTTCGGGCGAGCAGTACTTC | CASSEVGLASGEQYF
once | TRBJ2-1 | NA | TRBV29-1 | TGCAGCGTTGCCGAGCCACAGTTCTTC | CSVAEPQFF
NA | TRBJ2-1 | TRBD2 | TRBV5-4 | TGTGCCAGCAGCTTGGAATGGGGAGGGGCGCAGTCCTACAATGAGCAGTTCTTC | CASSLEWGGAQSYNEQFF
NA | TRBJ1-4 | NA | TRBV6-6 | TGTGCCAGCAGTTACTCCCTGGGGAAACTGTTTTTT | CASSYSLGKLFF
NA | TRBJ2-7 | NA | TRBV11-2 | TGTGCCAGCAGTACCCCATTTAACGAGCAGTACTTC | CASSTPFNEQYF
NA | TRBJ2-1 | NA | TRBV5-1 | TGCGCCAGCAGCTTGGCCTTGGACAGATACAATGAGCAGTTCTTC | CASSLALDRYNEQFF
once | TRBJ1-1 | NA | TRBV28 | TGTGCCAGCAGACGACTAAGCGGGCAGGCAGACACTGAAGCTTTCTTT | CASRRLSGQADTEAFF
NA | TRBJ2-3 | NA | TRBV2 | TGTGCCAGCAGCACACAGGGAGGTAGCACAGATACGCAGTATTTT | CASSTQGGSTDTQYF
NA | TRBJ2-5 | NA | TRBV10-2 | TGCGCCAGCGGAGGGACCTCGGAGACCCAGTACTTC | CASGGTSETQYF
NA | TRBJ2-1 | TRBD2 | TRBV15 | TGTGCCACCAGCTTCCGTGGCGGGAGTAGGAATGAGCAGTTCTTC | CATSFRGGSRNEQFF
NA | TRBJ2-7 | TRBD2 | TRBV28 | TGTGCCAGCAGTTTATTGGGACTAGCGGGAGGCGAGCAGTACTTC | CASSLLGLAGGEQYF
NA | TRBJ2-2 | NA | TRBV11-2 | TGTGCCAGCACCCCCGGGGGCTCGAACACCGGGGAGCTGTTTTTT | CASTPGGSNTGELFF
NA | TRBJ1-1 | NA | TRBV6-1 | TGTGCCAGCAGTCCCAGGGTTTCGAACACTGAAGCTTTCTTT | CASSPRVSNTEAFF
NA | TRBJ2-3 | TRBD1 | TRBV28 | TGTGCCAGCAGTGTTGACAGGGTAATCCCTTCAGATACGCAGTATTTT | CASSVDRVIPSDTQYF
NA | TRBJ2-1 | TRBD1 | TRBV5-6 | TGTGCCAGCAGCTACGACAGGGGGAAACTATACAATGAGCAGTTCTTC | CASSYDRGKLYNEQFF
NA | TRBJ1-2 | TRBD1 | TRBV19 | TGTGCCAGTAGTATCCCCGGGACAGCGAACTATGGCTACACCTTC | CASSIPGTANYGYTF
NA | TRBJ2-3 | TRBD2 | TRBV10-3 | TGTGCCATCAGTGAGTCTAGCGGGAGCACAGATACGCAGTATTTT | CAISESSGSTDTQYF
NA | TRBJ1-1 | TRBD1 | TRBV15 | TGTGCCACCAGCGCCGGGACAGGGGGCACCAGGTACACTGAAGCTTTCTTT | CATSAGTGGTRYTEAFF
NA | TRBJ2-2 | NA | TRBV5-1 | TGCGCCAGCTTTCCCGGGACTCTGAACACCGGGGAGCTGTTTTTT | CASFPGTLNTGELFF
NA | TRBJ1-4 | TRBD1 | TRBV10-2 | TGCGCCAGCAGTTCCGAGACAGGGGATGAAAAACTGTTTTTT | CASSSETGDEKLFF
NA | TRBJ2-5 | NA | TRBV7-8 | TGTGCCAGCAGCTTAGGATTCGGGCAGCTTGGCGAAGAGACCCAGTACTTC | CASSLGFGQLGEETQYF
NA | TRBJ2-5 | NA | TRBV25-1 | TGTGCCAGCAGTGAATCTCAGGTCCCTGAGACCCAGTACTTC | CASSESQVPETQYF
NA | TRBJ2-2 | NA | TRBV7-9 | TGTGCCAGCAGCTGGACGGGAGAGAACACCGGGGAGCTGTTTTTT | CASSWTGENTGELFF
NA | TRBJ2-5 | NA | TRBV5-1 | TGCGCCAGCAGCTTGATTCTCCAAGAGACCCAGTACTTC | CASSLILQETQYF
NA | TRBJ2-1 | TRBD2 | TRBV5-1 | TGCGCCAGCAGCTCCGGACTAGCGGGAGGATCGCCGAACAATGAGCAGTTCTTC | CASSSGLAGGSPNNEQFF
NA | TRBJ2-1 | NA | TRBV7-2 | TGTGCCAGCAGCTTATACCCGCGTTACAATGAGCAGTTCTTC | CASSLYPRYNEQFF
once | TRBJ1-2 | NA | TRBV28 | TGTGCCAGCAGTTTCCCGCCAGGCTTAGATGGCTACACCTTC | CASSFPPGLDGYTF
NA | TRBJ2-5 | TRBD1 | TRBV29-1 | TGCAGCGTTGCCAGGACAGGGGTGAGGGAGACCCAGTACTTC | CSVARTGVRETQYF
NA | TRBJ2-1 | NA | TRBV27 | TGTGCCAGCAGTTTCTACGGTGGCGCACCCAAGGAGCAGTTCTTC | CASSFYGGAPKEQFF
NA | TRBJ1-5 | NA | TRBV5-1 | TGCGCCAGCAGCTTGTCCTCCAATCAGCCCCAGCATTTT | CASSLSSNQPQHF